This T cell receptor beta chain was observed in a study of regulatory T cells in long-lasting Graves disease. TCR beta libraries were built with iRepertoire HTBI primers and Arm-PCR of CDR3 regions. One entry per CDR3 protein results from TCRdb running MiXCR on the multiplex PCR reads. The sample lists more than 350,000 distinct CDR3 sequences, around 20% occurring once. CDR3 length: 16 amino acids. Between the trimmed V and J ends, which lost 2 bases and 3 bases, there was a span of 13 bases. Germline lookup yields CDR1 MDHEN and CDR2 SYDVKM. Time point reported: persistent/refractory GD, antithyroid drugs over 5 years with positive TRAb. PBMC RNA served as the TCR library source.

This chain joins TRBV28 and TRBJ1-4, with D perhaps TRBD1 (5 bases). The material sequenced was peripheral blood mononuclear cells (PBMCs), taken when the disease was refractory, from a patient treated with antithyroid drugs. This receptor was identified in a female donor with Graves disease. The CDR3 DNA is TGTGCCAGCAGTTTAATGCAGACAGACCCTAATGAAAAACTGTTTTTT. Translation: CASSLMQTDPNEKLFF.